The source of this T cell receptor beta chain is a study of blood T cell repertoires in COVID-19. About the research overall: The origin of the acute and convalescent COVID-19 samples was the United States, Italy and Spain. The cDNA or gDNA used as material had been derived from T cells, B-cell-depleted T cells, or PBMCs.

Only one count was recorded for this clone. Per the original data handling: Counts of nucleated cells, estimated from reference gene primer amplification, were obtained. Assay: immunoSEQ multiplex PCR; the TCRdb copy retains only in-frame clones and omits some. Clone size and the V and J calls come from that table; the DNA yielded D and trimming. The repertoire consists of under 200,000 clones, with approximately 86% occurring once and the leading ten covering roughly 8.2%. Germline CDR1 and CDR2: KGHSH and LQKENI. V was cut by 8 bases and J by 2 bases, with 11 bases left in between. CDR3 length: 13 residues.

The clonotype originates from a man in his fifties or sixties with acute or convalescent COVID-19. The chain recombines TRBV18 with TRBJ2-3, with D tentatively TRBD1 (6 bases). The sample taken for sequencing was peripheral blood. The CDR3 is CASPRTATDTQYF. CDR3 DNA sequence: TGTGCCAGCCCCCGGACAGCCACAGATACGCAGTATTTT. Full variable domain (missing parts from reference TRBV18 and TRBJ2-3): NAGVMQNPRHLVRRRGQEARLRCSPMKGHSHVYWYRQLPEEGLKFMVYLQKENIIDESGMPKERFSAEFPKEGPSILRIQQVVRGDSAAYFCASPRTATDTQYFGPGTRLTVL.